This paragraph covers one T cell receptor beta chain sequence. Its antigen remains unidentified. Base qualities are not recorded, but no much larger clone differs from it by a single base. The sample originates from a study of shared clonotypes between healthy human individuals (TCRdb year 2020). Study-level background: The cohort included three men and two women between 18 and 49 years of age. For each donor, three plates each were used for CD4 naive and CD4 memory, two plates were used for CD8 naive, and one plate was used for CD8 memory. To estimate repertoire size and how much clonotypes are shared between individuals, the study performed deep sequencing of blood TCR repertoires from a handful of healthy adults. To increase sequencing depth and limit assay-specific biases, TCR repertoire library preparation and sequencing were carried out by different laboratories using diverse techniques. Per donor, leukapheresis produced somewhere between about 0.94 and 9.5 billion PBMCs.

Donors were healthy HIV-negative adults with no recently reported acute infections or vaccinations. Only Caucasian adults living in Nashville, Tennessee, USA were represented among the donors. Magnetic negative selection was used to enrich CD4+ T cells, after which naive cells were positively selected on CD45RA and the negative fraction became the memory subset. Blood was collected by leukapheresis, and PBMCs were isolated by Ficoll-Histopaque density gradient centrifugation and then cryopreserved in liquid nitrogen vapor phase. Analytical flow cytometry was used to check the purity and quantity of every magnetically sorted T cell population. Genomic DNA was isolated from every sorted fraction and measured by UV absorbance on a Nanodrop 2000c. Using the deep immunoSEQ assay, multiplex PCR amplified TCR CDR3 regions from genomic DNA. Genomic DNA extracted from each cell subset was distributed evenly over all wells of several immunoSEQ 96-well plates, and each plate served as one replicate. Each replicate PCR for sorted subsets received about 0.2 ug genomic DNA, equal to 30,000 or so T cell genomes. The purified libraries were quantified using a Qubit 3.0 fluorometer, sized with a Bioanalyzer 2100, and then quantified again using the KAPA Library Quantification kit. Every immunoSEQ 96-well plate was sequenced on a dedicated single-read 150-cycle Illumina NextSeq 550 flow cell. Under the source paper's analysis protocol: Because only junctional sequences without quality scores were contained in the immunoSEQ output, filtering matching that applied to full-length reads could not be performed. To assign V/J genes and CDR3, sequences were annotated using PyIR, a Python wrapper for IgBLAST v1.9, with IMGT germline references. Reads were removed for weak V/J assignments (E-value above 1e-6), missing CDR3, stop codons, out-of-frame junctions, or ambiguous translated residues. A V3J clonotype was defined by an identical inferred V gene, J gene, and CDR3 amino acid sequence. Percentage overlap between repertoires was computed as shared unique clonotypes divided by the size of the smaller repertoire. Repertoire richness was assessed with RTK rarefaction, the Chao1 estimator, and Recon v2.1 estimates of unobserved clonotypes. OLGA was used to compute generation probabilities for all TCRbeta clonotypes that the gDNA method yielded from a few donors. Held by TCRdb, this immuneACCESS table contains in-frame sequences only and omits some clones. Under half of the omission traces to an unresolved V gene where checked; the cause of the rest is unknown. V and J calls and clone size are given by that table; D and trimming were obtained from the DNA. This sample gives millions of clones in total; about 92% of them show up just once. The ten largest clones take up 0.35% to 0.45% of the sample.

What the authors observed across the whole study: Sharing across several donors was observed for around 4.8% of naive CD4, less than 4% of naive CD8, about 2.3% of memory CD4, and over 0.3% of memory CD8 clonotypes. Sampling was restricted to blood, and TCR repertoires in tissues likely differ from the TCR repertoires found in blood. Larger estimated clonotype richness was generally found for naive subsets than for memory subsets. Incomplete sequencing was indicated by rarefaction of sorted-subset datasets, despite the large sequencing depth. The genetic and exposure-history diversity represented was limited by the small number of donors. Clonotypes shared by all four sorted-subset donors showed higher generation probabilities than non-shared clonotypes. Based on pairwise subsampling, the degree of clonotype sharing among donors was expected to be affected by sequencing depth.

The V and J ends are trimmed by 6 bases and 6 bases, leaving 12 bases between them. The CDR3 holds 14 amino acids from the cysteine to the phenylalanine. Just the 42-base CDR3 DNA is kept, in frame starting at base 1. Reading the germline V gene gives CDR1 MDHEN and CDR2 SYDVKM. Material for sequencing was naive CD4+ T cells from PBMCs. The intended sense of this specimen's cell subset or site label: CD45RA+ positively selected. This sequence was found in a man aged 18 to 30 in good health. Some clones in this sample may be carry-over from other donors' samples. In this chain, TRBV28 is recombined with TRBJ1-6; TRBD1 is a possible D gene, resting on 6 matching bases. The nucleotides read TGTGCCAGCAGCCCAACAGGGAGTAATTCACCCCTCCACTTT. It specifies CASSPTGSNSPLHF.